This entry lists 23 T cell receptor beta chains sequenced from one sample in a study of blood T cell repertoires in COVID-19 (dated by TCRdb to between 2020 and 2021). Library creation used the immunoSEQ multiplex PCR assay. TCRdb mirrors the immuneACCESS table, restricted to in-frame sequences. Some clones are absent from its copies; in checked studies, under half trace to an unresolved V gene, and the reason for the others is unknown. Counted in this sample were roughly 100,000 clones; over 85% of them appeared once. Roughly 18% of the sample is held by the ten biggest clonotypes. Input material: peripheral blood. Source of these receptors: a woman older than 75 in a cohort sampled during active COVID-19.

The V and J genes are TRBV10-2 and TRBJ2-2; the D gene is possibly TRBD1 (6 bases). Trimming left V 3 bases short and J 7 bases short, with 27 bases between. The CDR3 length is 19 residues. Germline V gene lookup returns CDR1 WSHSY and CDR2 SAAADI. The CDR3 protein is CASSEHHIGETGGIGELFF. Written as DNA, the CDR3 is TGCGCCAGCAGTGAACACCATATAGGGGAGACAGGCGGAATCGGGGAGCTGTTTTTT.

The chain carries TRBV6-5 and TRBJ2-7, with 7 bases identical to TRBD2. CDR3 length: 13 amino acids. Losses at the gene ends were 2 bases for V and 4 bases for J; bases not matched to a gene: 2. Germline CDR1 MNHEY, CDR2 SVGAGI. CDR3 protein: CASSYGGDYEQYF. The DNA of the CDR3 is TGTGCCAGCAGTTACGGGGGGGATTACGAGCAGTACTTC.

V and J are TRBV9 and TRBJ1-2; D not certain. Germline values: CDR1 SGDLS, CDR2 YYNGEE. The CDR3 runs to 15 residues. V lost 2 bases and J lost 5, with 16 bases in between. This CDR3 is CASSVARTEAYGYTF. The CDR3, as DNA: TGTGCCAGCAGCGTCGCCCGGACGGAGGCATATGGCTACACCTTC.

The gene calls are TRBV7-3 and TRBJ1-1; 8 nucleotides agree with TRBD1. The CDR3 extends over 15 amino acids. J was trimmed by 4 bases and V by 5 bases; bases with no gene match: 9. The germline gives CDR1 SGHTA, CDR2 FQGTGA. The CDR3 nucleotides read TGTGCCAGCAGCCTTTCAGGGGGCGAGAGCACTGAAGCTTTCTTT. Translating it yields CASSLSGGESTEAFF.

This chain uses TRBV10-3 with TRBJ2-1; D uncertain. Deletions cut 7 bases from V and 5 bases from J, with 9 bases between. This CDR3 region has 12 residues. CDR1 and CDR2 from the germline V gene are ENHRY and SYGVKD. The CDR3, as DNA: TGTGCCATCAAGTACAGAGACAATGAGCAGTTCTTC. Its translation is CAIKYRDNEQFF.

Worth noting for this clone: Other DNA sequences of this sample code for an identical CDR3. This sequence joins TRBV6-5 and TRBJ1-2; D unresolved. The germline CDR1 and CDR2 sequences are MNHEY and SVGAGI. V shed 6 bases and J shed 5 bases, with 19 bases lying between them. The CDR3 length is 15 residues. As DNA, the CDR3 is TGTGCCAGCAGCGACTCCAACCGGATATGGTATGGCTACACCTTC. Translating gives CASSDSNRIWYGYTF.

The rearrangement joins TRBV27 to TRBJ2-7; TRBD2 aligns across 7 bases. This CDR3 region has 16 residues. The V gene's germline CDR1 is MNHEY and CDR2 SMNVEV (reference sequence). V trimming: 2 bases; J trimming: 3 bases; junction bases outside the gene matches: 10. CDR3 sequence: CASSLRSGGGGYEQYF. The CDR3 DNA reads as TGTGCCAGCAGTTTACGGTCCGGCGGGGGTGGCTACGAGCAGTACTTC.

This clone was recorded once. The J gene is TRBJ2-1, the V gene TRBV6-4, with 13 nucleotides matching TRBD2. The V and J ends lost 5 bases and 7 bases, in that order; junction bases with no gene match: 11. Germline loops: CDR1 MRHNA, CDR2 SNTAGT. The length of the CDR3 is 17 residues. The DNA for the CDR3 is TGTGCCAGCAGTCCTTCCGTGACTAGCGGGAGGATTAATGAGCAGTTCTTC. Its translation is CASSPSVTSGRINEQFF.

This clone was seen only once. This sequence joins TRBV23-1 and TRBJ1-2; tentatively, D is TRBD1 (6 bases). TRBV23-1 is recorded as an ORF, its role being uncertain. The CDR3 has 14 residues. The V end lost 6 bases, the J end lost 3 bases, and 14 bases lay between the germline ends. The CDR3 DNA follows: TGCGCCAGCAGGGGGGGGGCGCAGGACTATGGCTACACCTTC. Its translation is CASRGGAQDYGYTF.

The chain joins TRBV5-6 to TRBJ2-3, with 14 positions matching TRBD2. V lost 1 base to trimming and J lost 4 bases; unmatched junction nucleotides: 2. This CDR3 comprises 16 residues. Per germline, CDR1 SGHDT and CDR2 YYEEEE. Here the CDR3 reads CASSLRLAGGADTQYF. DNA of the CDR3: TGTGCCAGCAGCTTGAGACTAGCGGGAGGGGCAGATACGCAGTATTTT.

The V gene is TRBV3-1 (or the pseudogene TRBV3-2), the J gene TRBJ2-3, with D possibly TRBD2 on 6 matching bases. Germline V gives CDR1 LGHDT, CDR2 YNNKEL (reference sequence). This CDR3 is 18 amino acids long. The V end was cut by 3 bases, the J end by 0 bases, with 19 bases between. For the CDR3, the DNA is TGTGCCAGCAGCCACCTCTTCGGTGCGGGGACTAGCACAGATACGCAGTATTTT. Translated, it gives CASSHLFGAGTSTDTQYF.

The rearrangement uses TRBV7-9 and TRBJ2-1; weak D call: TRBD2 (6 bases). Deletions cut 2 bases from V and 5 bases from J, with 13 bases between. The CDR3 runs to 15 residues. Germline V gene sequence: CDR1 SEHNR, CDR2 FQNEAQ (reference sequence). CDR3 loop: CASSLMGGNNNEQFF. CDR3 nucleotide sequence: TGTGCCAGCAGCTTAATGGGCGGGAACAACAATGAGCAGTTCTTC.

The CDR3 nucleotides read TGTGCCAGTAGTATTTCCTCCGGGGCCAACGTCCTGACTTTC. Residues: CASSISSGANVLTF. The rearrangement uses TRBV19 and TRBJ2-6; no firm D call. The V end lost 3 bases, the J end lost 4 bases, and 7 bases lay between the germline ends. The CDR3 spans 14 residues. Germline values: CDR1 LNHDA, CDR2 SQIVND (reference sequence).

CDR3 DNA sequence: TGTGCCAGCTCACTGAGTCCCCAGGGATCAGGAAACACCATATATTTT. The encoded protein is CASSLSPQGSGNTIYF. The V and J genes are TRBV18 and TRBJ1-3; a weak D match, TRBD1 (5 bases). Looked up from germline, CDR1 is KGHSH and CDR2 is LQKENI. V dropped 4 bases and J dropped 4 bases, with 17 bases sitting between them. CDR3 length: 16 amino acids.

The V and J genes are TRBV3-1 (or the pseudogene TRBV3-2) and TRBJ1-2; D remains unclear. This CDR3 is built from 13 residues. The V and J ends lost 6 bases and 1 base respectively, with 9 bases between them. Per germline, CDR1 LGHDT and CDR2 YNNKEL (reference sequence). The CDR3 nucleotides read TGTGCCAGCAGTCAGGAGGTTAACTATGGCTACACCTTC. Translation gives CASSQEVNYGYTF.

This clone was counted a single time. The chain couples TRBV29-1 to TRBJ1-2; possible D gene TRBD1, 6 bases. This CDR3 contains 14 residues. The germline gives CDR1 SQVTM, CDR2 ANQGSEA. With 1 base removed from V and 3 bases from J, the gap between germline ends came to 12 bases. CDR3 loop: CSVEAQGNDYGYTF. The CDR3 coding sequence is TGCAGCGTTGAAGCCCAGGGGAACGACTATGGCTACACCTTC. Using reference TRBV29-1 and TRBJ1-2 for the parts outside the CDR3, the full variable domain is SAVISQKPSRDICQRGTSLTIQCQVDSQVTMMFWYRQQPGQSLTLIATANQGSEATYESGFVIDKFPISRPNLTFSTLTVSNMSPEDSSIYLCSVEAQGNDYGYTFGSGTRLTVV.

CDR3 in amino acids: CASSRSGTGGSSYNEQFF. CDR3 coding DNA: TGTGCCAGCTCACGATCCGGGACAGGGGGTTCCTCCTACAATGAGCAGTTCTTC. The rearrangement uses TRBV18 and TRBJ2-1; 11 bases are a match to TRBD1. Germline V gene lookup returns CDR1 KGHSH and CDR2 LQKENI. The CDR3 runs 18 residues. The ends lost 4 bases at V and 0 bases at J; junction bases unmatched: 8.

The genes are TRBV19 and TRBJ1-5; D remains unclear. CDR3 length equals 15 residues. Germline-derived CDR1 and CDR2 are LNHDA and SQIVND (reference sequence). Trimming pared 5 bases from V and 4 bases from J, leaving 15 bases between. The CDR3 is CASSYLGQPNQPQHF. In nucleotides, the CDR3 is TGTGCCAGTAGTTACCTTGGGCAGCCTAATCAGCCCCAGCATTTT.

This chain links TRBV18 with TRBJ2-4, with 9 positions matching TRBD1. Per germline, CDR1 KGHSH and CDR2 LQKENI. V trimming: 1 base; J trimming: 8 bases; junction bases outside the gene matches: 6. The CDR3 runs 15 residues. The CDR3 reads CASSPQAQGADIQYF. CDR3 bases: TGTGCCAGCTCACCACAGGCACAGGGGGCAGACATTCAGTACTTC.

The V call is TRBV4-2, the J call TRBJ2-3, with 10 positions matching TRBD2. CDR1 LGHNA and CDR2 YNFKEQ come from the germline V gene. The CDR3 is made up of 18 amino acids. Trimming removed 0 bases from V and 4 bases from J; junction bases left unmatched: 10. The CDR3 region is CASSQEPSGGAASDTQYF. CDR3 coding DNA: TGTGCCAGCAGCCAAGAACCAAGCGGGGGGGCTGCTTCAGATACGCAGTATTTT.

V is TRBV6-1 and J is TRBJ2-3, with 9 nucleotides matching TRBD2. Germline lookup yields CDR1 MNHNS and CDR2 SASEGT. CDR3 length: 15 residues. V shed 3 bases, J shed 3 bases, and the junction held 4 bases outside the gene matches. The CDR3 coding sequence is TGTGCCAGCAGTGAGTCCCTAGCGGGGACAGATACGCAGTATTTT. Encoded protein: CASSESLAGTDTQYF.

As for this clone: One end of the junction does not line up with germline, which may come from a read error. This sequence joins TRBV3-1 (or the pseudogene TRBV3-2) and TRBJ2-5; no firm D call. The V gene's germline CDR1 is LGHDT and CDR2 YNNKEL (reference sequence). This CDR3 is 12 amino acids long. The chain's CDR3 is CASSQPRESQYF. CDR3 bases: TGTGCCAGCAGCCAACCAAGAGAGTCCCAGTACTTC.

The chain links TRBV6-6 to TRBJ1-2, with 7 bases lining up with TRBD1. V gave up 6 bases and J gave up 2 bases; unmatched junction bases: 3. The germline V gene encodes CDR1 MNHNY and CDR2 SVGAGI (reference sequence). CDR3 length: 13 residues. The CDR3 is CASRPGQNYGYTF. CDR3 coding DNA: TGTGCCAGCAGACCGGGACAGAACTATGGCTACACCTTC.